This T cell receptor (beta chain) was identified in a study of radiation and T cells in renal cell carcinoma. Study outcomes and limitations: In blood, top tumor clones expanded by 2 weeks, shrinking by 4. No pretreatment tumor biopsies were available for baseline clonotypes.

The time point was: blood 4 weeks post-SBRT, at nephrectomy. Regarding treatment: 15 Gy SBRT to primary tumor, nephrectomy 4 weeks later. Nephrectomy followed 15 Gy stereotactic body radiation by 4 weeks. Radiation-treated patients gave blood at baseline, week 2 and week 4. Germline V gives CDR1 MDHEN, CDR2 SYDVKM. The CDR3 is made up of 15 amino acids. V lost 2 bases to trimming and J lost 0 bases, with 8 bases between them. Some clones are missing from TCRdb's copy, which holds only in-frame ones; the method was immunoSEQ multiplex PCR. The sample yields 120,000 to 150,000 clones, 86% seen once. Concerning this clone itself: Its antigen is undetermined.

The sequences come from blood, collected from a patient whose treatment included radiotherapy and nephrectomy. This receptor was obtained from a woman aged 50 to 65 with renal cell carcinoma. This sequence joins TRBV28 and TRBJ2-1; possible D gene TRBD1, 5 bases. The CDR3 DNA follows: TGTGCCAGCAGTTTAATGGACACCTCCTACAATGAGCAGTTCTTC. This codes for CASSLMDTSYNEQFF.